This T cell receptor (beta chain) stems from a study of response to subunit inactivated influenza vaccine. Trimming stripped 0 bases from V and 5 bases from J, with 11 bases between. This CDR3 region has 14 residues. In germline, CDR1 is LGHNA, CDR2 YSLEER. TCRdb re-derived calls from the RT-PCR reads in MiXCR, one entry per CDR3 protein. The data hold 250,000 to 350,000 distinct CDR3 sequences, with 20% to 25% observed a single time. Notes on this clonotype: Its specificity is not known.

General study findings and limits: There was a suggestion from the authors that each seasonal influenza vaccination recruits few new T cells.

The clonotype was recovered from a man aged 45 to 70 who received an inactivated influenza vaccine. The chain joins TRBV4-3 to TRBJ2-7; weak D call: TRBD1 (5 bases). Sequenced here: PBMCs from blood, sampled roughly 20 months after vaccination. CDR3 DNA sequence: TGCGCCAGCAGCCAAGATATGGGGCGCAACGAGCAGTACTTC. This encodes CASSQDMGRNEQYF.